This TCR beta chain originates from a study of cytomegalovirus exposure and HLA in healthy donors. Regarding the study as a whole: Most likely, a cluster of highly shared sequence variants arose as a sequencing artifact. Data from an earlier analysis indicated that most TCR beta V segments were productive either about 87% or about 30% of the time. Roughly uniform sequencing depth across donors was assumed, possibly incorrectly.

The study ran its PCR with 60 Vbeta and 13 Jbeta primers. Some clones are missing from TCRdb's copy, which holds only in-frame ones; the method was immunoSEQ multiplex PCR. The repertoire includes 80,000 to 100,000 clones, about three quarters of them detected once, and roughly 7.3% sits in the top ten. As for this clone: The antigen remains unidentified.

The CDR3 runs 17 residues. Germline CDR1 LGHNA, CDR2 YSLEER. V lost 3 bases, J lost 0 bases, and 11 bases stayed unmatched. The TCR originated in a man aged 45-65 years in good health and CMV-seropositive. The material sequenced was PBMCs. This rearrangement joins TRBV4-3 to TRBJ2-7; TRBD1 matches at 7 bases. In DNA form, the CDR3 reads TGCGCCAGCAGCCATAGTACCGACCGGGACAGCTCCTACGAGCAGTACTTC. Translating it yields CASSHSTDRDSSYEQYF.